One sample yielded the 2 T cell receptor beta chains listed below, sequenced in a study of blood T cell repertoires in COVID-19. This table comes from immunoSEQ multiplex PCR, and its TCRdb copy is limited to in-frame clones, with some not included. The repertoire holds a few hundred thousand clones, with 70% to 90% as singletons. Specimen: peripheral blood. Source of these receptors: a human donor in a cohort sampled during active COVID-19.

This chain joins TRBV19 and TRBJ2-6; 9 positions agree with TRBD1. Germline lookup yields CDR1 LNHDA and CDR2 SQIVND (reference sequence). CDR3 size: 18 residues. V dropped 6 bases and J dropped 0; count of bases not matched to a gene: 9. DNA for the CDR3: TGTGCCAGTAGGCTACAGGGGGCGGGTAGCTCTGGGGCCAACGTCCTGACTTTC. Protein sequence: CASRLQGAGSSGANVLTF.

The gene calls are TRBV7-3 and TRBJ2-7, with no clear D. The CDR3 extends over 12 amino acids. Germline V gene sequence: CDR1 SGHTA, CDR2 FQGTGA. V was shortened by 4 bases and J by 9 bases, with 13 bases between the two germline ends. This CDR3 reads CASSSNGEAQYF. The CDR3 nucleotides are TGTGCCAGCAGCTCAAACGGTGAAGCGCAGTACTTC. Full variable domain (missing parts from reference TRBV7-3 and TRBJ2-7): GAGVSQTPSNKVTEKGKYVELRCDPISGHTALYWYRQSLGQGPEFLIYFQGTGAADDSGLPNDRFFAVRPEGSVSTLKIQRTERGDSAVYLCASSSNGEAQYFGPGTRLTVT.